The 21 T cell receptor beta chains reported below all come from one sample, sequenced in a study of long-term antiretroviral therapy in people with HIV. Survey-level immunoSEQ v3.0 assays were run. Repertoires were generated with immunoSEQ multiplex PCR, while TCRdb's copy carries only in-frame clones and drops some. The sample has fewer than 35,000 clones, roughly 84% seen once. The sequenced sample was unsorted PBMCs, obtained 3 years after starting antiretroviral therapy. The receptors here all came from a middle-aged man with HIV.

This chain links TRBV6-5 with TRBJ1-6; tentatively, D is TRBD1 (6 bases). CDR1 and CDR2 (germline): MNHEY, SVGAGI. The CDR3 sequence is 14 residues long. Trimming took off 2 bases at V and 7 bases at J, with 9 bases between the two ends. This CDR3 is CASSYGQGNSPLHF. CDR3 nucleotides: TGTGCCAGCAGTTACGGGCAGGGGAATTCACCCCTCCACTTT.

This sequence joins TRBV6-5 and TRBJ1-6; D unresolved. The CDR3 totals 15 residues. Trimming removed 7 bases at V and 0 bases at J, with 10 bases between. Germline CDR1 reads MNHEY; CDR2 reads SVGAGI. The CDR3 loop is CASTPASSYNSPLHF. The DNA for the CDR3 is TGTGCCAGCACCCCAGCGAGCTCCTATAATTCACCCCTCCACTTT.

The V call is TRBV10-2, the J call TRBJ2-7, with TRBD1 identical over 8 bases. V dropped 5 bases and J dropped 0; count of bases not matched to a gene: 3. Germline lookup yields CDR1 WSHSY and CDR2 SAAADI. CDR3 length: 14 residues. Here the CDR3 DNA reads TGCGCCAGCAGTACAGGGGGTCCCTCCTACGAGCAGTACTTC. Translating gives CASSTGGPSYEQYF.

The chain carries TRBV27 and TRBJ2-1; 10 positions agree with TRBD2. The CDR3 length is 15 residues. V trimming: 6 bases; J trimming: 7 bases; junction bases outside the gene matches: 9. The V gene's germline CDR1 is MNHEY and CDR2 SMNVEV (reference sequence). This chain's CDR3 is CASSPTSGWGNEQFF. CDR3 nucleotides: TGTGCCAGCAGCCCGACTAGCGGGTGGGGTAATGAGCAGTTCTTC.

The chain joins TRBV6-5 to TRBJ2-7, with D perhaps matching TRBD1 (5 bases). There are 13 residues in the CDR3. V was clipped by 4 bases and J by 3 bases, with 10 bases between them. Germline CDR1 and CDR2: MNHEY and SVGAGI. In nucleotides, the CDR3 is TGTGCCAGCAGTTCCCTCGACAGCTACGAGCAGTACTTC. Its protein is CASSSLDSYEQYF.

The chain combines TRBV5-1 with TRBJ1-1; D perhaps matches TRBD1 (5 bases). V lost 4 bases to trimming and J lost 4 bases, with 14 bases between them. Germline loops: CDR1 SGHRS, CDR2 YFSETQ. The CDR3 sequence is 14 residues long. The CDR3 sequence is CASSHLDSFTEAFF. Written as DNA, the CDR3 is TGCGCCAGCAGCCACCTCGACAGTTTCACTGAAGCTTTCTTT.

This clone was observed a single time. The chain has TRBV7-8 and TRBJ2-1; D might be TRBD1 or TRBD2, each matching 5 bases. CDR1 and CDR2 from the germline V gene are SGHVS and FQNEAQ. The CDR3 length is 15 residues. V was cut by 2 bases and J by 3 bases, with 11 bases left in between. The CDR3 coding sequence is TGTGCCAGCAGCTTACAGGGACCCCTCTACAATGAGCAGTTCTTC. Its translation: CASSLQGPLYNEQFF.

This chain links TRBV11-2 with TRBJ2-7; either TRBD1 or TRBD2 may supply D (5 bases each). From germline, CDR1 is SGHAT and CDR2 FQNNGV. Trimming removed 2 bases from V and 4 bases from J, with 15 bases in between. The CDR3 has 15 residues. CDR3: CASSLNTGPGYEQYF. CDR3 in DNA: TGTGCCAGCAGCTTAAACACGGGGCCGGGGTACGAGCAGTACTTC.

This chain links TRBV18 with TRBJ2-2; TRBD1 is a possible D gene (5 bases). The CDR3 is 17 amino acids. Between the trimmed V and J ends, which lost 6 bases and 0 bases, there was a span of 17 bases. Germline V gives CDR1 KGHSH, CDR2 LQKENI. CDR3 bases: TGTGCCAGCTCCACACGTCCAGGGTTCGCGAACACCGGGGAGCTGTTTTTT. Its protein product is CASSTRPGFANTGELFF.

This clone was seen a few times. The V and J genes are TRBV25-1 and TRBJ2-3; 8 nucleotides match TRBD1. This CDR3 is 15 amino acids long. With 4 bases clipped from V and 2 bases from J, the junction kept 5 bases outside the gene matches. The germline V gene has CDR1 MGHDK and CDR2 SYGVNS. DNA for the CDR3: TGTGCCAGCAGTGGGAGGACAGGGTACACAGATACGCAGTATTTT. This gives the protein CASSGRTGYTDTQYF.

The chain links TRBV2 to TRBJ1-1, with unresolved D. The V gene's germline CDR1 is SNHLY and CDR2 FYNNEI. Trimming left V 5 bases short and J 11 bases short, with 12 bases between. There are 11 residues in the CDR3. The CDR3 sequence: CASSRLSRAFF. As DNA, the CDR3 is TGTGCCAGCAGTAGGCTCTCGAGGGCTTTCTTT.

CDR3 bases: TGTGCCAGCAGTCGGATACGCTCCTACGAGCAGTACTTC. Translation gives CASSRIRSYEQYF. V usage is TRBV6-5 and J usage is TRBJ2-7; D is unclear. V was trimmed by 5 bases and J by 0 bases, leaving 8 bases between them. The CDR3 extends over 13 amino acids. Germline CDR1 MNHEY, CDR2 SVGAGI.

The V and J genes are TRBV5-1 and TRBJ2-1, with 9 nucleotides matching TRBD2. Germline CDR1 and CDR2: SGHRS and YFSETQ. The V gene end was trimmed by 4 bases and the J gene end by 1 base; junction bases not matched to a gene: 6. The CDR3 totals 16 residues. Written as DNA, the CDR3 is TGCGCCAGCAGCATGATAGCGGGAGTGTCCTACAATGAGCAGTTCTTC. Translation gives CASSMIAGVSYNEQFF.

This clone was observed a handful of times. The chain employs TRBV23-1 and TRBJ1-5; TRBD1 aligns across 7 bases. TRBV23-1 is classed as an ORF, of uncertain function. V was pared by 4 bases and J by 2 bases, with 11 bases of the junction left unmatched. The CDR3 is made up of 17 amino acids. CDR3 DNA sequence: TGCGCCAGCAGTCTCAACAGGGGAGGGTGCGGCAATCAGCCCCAGCATTTT. Amino acids: CASSLNRGGCGNQPQHF.

The V call is TRBV5-8, the J call TRBJ2-7, with unresolved D. This CDR3 is 15 amino acids long. CDR1 SGHTS and CDR2 YDEGEE come from the germline V gene. V was shortened by 4 bases and J by 3 bases, with 17 bases between the two germline ends. DNA for the CDR3: TGTGCCAGCAGCCCCGCAATTCCGAGAAACTACGAGCAGTACTTC. Amino acid sequence: CASSPAIPRNYEQYF.

The chain recombines TRBV5-8 with TRBJ1-5; D unresolved. CDR3 size: 14 residues. Trimming removed 3 bases at V and 4 bases at J, with 11 bases between. Looked up from germline, CDR1 is SGHTS and CDR2 is YDEGEE. CDR3 protein: CASSWAGNNQPQHF. The CDR3 nucleotides read TGTGCCAGCAGCTGGGCAGGTAATAATCAGCCCCAGCATTTT.

V gene TRBV11-2 combines with J gene TRBJ2-7; D is uncertain. V was trimmed by 1 base and J by 2 bases, leaving 6 bases between them. This CDR3 spans 13 amino acids. Germline-derived CDR1 and CDR2 are SGHAT and FQNNGV. CDR3 residues: CASSLVVTYEQYF. CDR3 nucleotides: TGTGCCAGCAGCTTAGTAGTTACCTACGAGCAGTACTTC.

The J gene is TRBJ1-1, the V gene TRBV19; D is unclear. There are 11 residues in the CDR3. Trimming removed 9 bases from V and 5 bases from J, with 10 bases in between. The germline V gene encodes CDR1 LNHDA and CDR2 SQIVND (reference sequence). The CDR3: CASGGSTEAFF. In DNA form, the CDR3 reads TGTGCCAGCGGAGGGAGTACTGAAGCTTTCTTT.

This clone was seen once. The chain links TRBV9 to TRBJ1-1, with 11 bases aligning to TRBD1. This CDR3 has 19 amino acids. Germline V gene sequence: CDR1 SGDLS, CDR2 YYNGEE. With 2 bases clipped from V and 4 bases from J, the junction kept 16 bases outside the gene matches. CDR3 DNA sequence: TGTGCCAGCAGCGTCAACCGGGGGACAGGGGGTGATGGTTGCACTGAAGCTTTCTTT. It specifies CASSVNRGTGGDGCTEAFF.

The gene calls are TRBV7-9 and TRBJ2-7; D not certain. The germline gives CDR1 SEHNR, CDR2 FQNEAQ (reference sequence). The CDR3 spans 11 residues. V lost 0 bases and J 7 bases, leaving 4 bases between the germline ends. In DNA form, the CDR3 reads TGTGCCAGCAGCTTAGCGGGGGAGCAGTACTTC. Its protein product is CASSLAGEQYF.

The CDR3 DNA is TGTGCCAGCTCACTTACAGGGGGCCGCGGCTACACCTTC. It yields the protein CASSLTGGRGYTF. J is TRBJ1-2 and V is TRBV18; TRBD1 matches at 9 bases. The CDR3 runs to 13 residues. With V trimmed by 4 bases and J by 8 bases, 5 bases remained unmatched. CDR1 is KGHSH, CDR2 LQKENI, per germline.